Listed here is a single TCR beta chain. The data derive from a study of blood T cell repertoires in COVID-19. Study overall: Both acute and convalescent COVID-19 samples were obtained from the United States, Italy and Spain. T cells, B-cell-depleted T cells, or PBMCs provided the cDNA or gDNA that served as material.

Source study methods: By means of reference gene primer amplification, nucleated cell counts were estimated. TCRdb keeps only in-frame clones here, not all; method: immunoSEQ multiplex PCR. That table furnishes V, J and clone size, whereas the DNA furnished D and trimming. The profile shows nearly 110,000 clones, approximately 88% of them singletons. V was clipped by 5 bases and J by 6 bases, with 11 bases between them. Germline assignment: CDR1 SGHTA and CDR2 FQGNSA. This CDR3 is 12 amino acids long. The rearrangement uses TRBV7-2 and TRBJ2-7; D perhaps matches TRBD2 (5 bases). Sample: peripheral blood. This clonotype was obtained from a man aged 40-50 years with active or convalescent COVID-19. CDR3 in amino acids: CASSQDWAEQYF. The CDR3 DNA reads as TGTGCCAGCAGCCAGGACTGGGCCGAGCAGTACTTC.